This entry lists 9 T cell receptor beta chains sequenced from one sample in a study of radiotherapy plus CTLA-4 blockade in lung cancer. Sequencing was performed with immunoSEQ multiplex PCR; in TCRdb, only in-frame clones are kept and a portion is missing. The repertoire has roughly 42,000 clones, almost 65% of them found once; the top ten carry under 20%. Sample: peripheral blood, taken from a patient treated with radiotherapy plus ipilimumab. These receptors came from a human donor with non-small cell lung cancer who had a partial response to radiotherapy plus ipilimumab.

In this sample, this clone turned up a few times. CDR3 sequence: CASSLDTVNEQFF. The DNA for the CDR3 is TGTGCCAGCAGCTTAGATACAGTCAATGAGCAGTTCTTC. The chain couples TRBV5-6 to TRBJ2-1; D unresolved. The CDR3 contains 13 residues. V lost 2 bases and J 6 bases, leaving 9 bases between the germline ends. Germline V gene lookup returns CDR1 SGHDT and CDR2 YYEEEE.

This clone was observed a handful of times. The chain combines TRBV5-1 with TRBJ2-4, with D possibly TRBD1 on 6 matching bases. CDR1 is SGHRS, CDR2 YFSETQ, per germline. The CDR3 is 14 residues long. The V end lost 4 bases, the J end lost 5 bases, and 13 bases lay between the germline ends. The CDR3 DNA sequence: TGCGCCAGCAGCCCTACAGGGATGGAAAACATTCAGTACTTC. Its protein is CASSPTGMENIQYF.

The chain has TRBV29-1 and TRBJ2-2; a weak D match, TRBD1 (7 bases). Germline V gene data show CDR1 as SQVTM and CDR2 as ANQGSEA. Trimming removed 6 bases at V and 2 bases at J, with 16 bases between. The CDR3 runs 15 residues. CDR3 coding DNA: TGCAGCGTAGGCAGGGGGGCTGGTAACACCGGGGAGCTGTTTTTT. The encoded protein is CSVGRGAGNTGELFF.

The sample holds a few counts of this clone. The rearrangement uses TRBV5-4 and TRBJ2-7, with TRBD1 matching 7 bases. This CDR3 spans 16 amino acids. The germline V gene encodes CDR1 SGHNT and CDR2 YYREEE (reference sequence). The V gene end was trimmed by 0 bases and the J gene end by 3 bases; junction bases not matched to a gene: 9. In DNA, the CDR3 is TGTGCCAGCAGCTTGGCCAGGGGGATTTGGCGCTACGAGCAGTACTTC. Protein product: CASSLARGIWRYEQYF.

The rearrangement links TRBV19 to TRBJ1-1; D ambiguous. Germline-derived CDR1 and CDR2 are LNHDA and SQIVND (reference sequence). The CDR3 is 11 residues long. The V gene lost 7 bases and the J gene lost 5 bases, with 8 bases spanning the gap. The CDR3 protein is CASMAYTEAFF. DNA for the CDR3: TGTGCCAGTATGGCTTATACTGAAGCTTTCTTT.

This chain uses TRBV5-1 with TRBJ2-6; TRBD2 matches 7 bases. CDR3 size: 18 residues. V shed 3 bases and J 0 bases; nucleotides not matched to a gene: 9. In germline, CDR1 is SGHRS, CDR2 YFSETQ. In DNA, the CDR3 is TGCGCCAGCAGCTGGGAGGGCAGGGTGAACTCTGGGGCCAACGTCCTGACTTTC. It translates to CASSWEGRVNSGANVLTF.

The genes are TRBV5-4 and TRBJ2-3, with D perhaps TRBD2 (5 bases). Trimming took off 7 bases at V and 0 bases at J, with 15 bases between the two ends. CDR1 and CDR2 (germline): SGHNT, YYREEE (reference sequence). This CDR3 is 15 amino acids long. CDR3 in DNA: TGTGCCAGCGCTCGAGGGAGTGAGAGCACAGATACGCAGTATTTT. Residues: CASARGSESTDTQYF.

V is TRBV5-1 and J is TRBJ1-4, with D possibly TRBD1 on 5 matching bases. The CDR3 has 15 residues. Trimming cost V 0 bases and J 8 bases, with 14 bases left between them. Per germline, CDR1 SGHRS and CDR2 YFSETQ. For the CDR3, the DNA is TGCGCCAGCAGCTTGGGGGGAGGGGACGCCGAAAAACTGTTTTTT. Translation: CASSLGGGDAEKLFF.

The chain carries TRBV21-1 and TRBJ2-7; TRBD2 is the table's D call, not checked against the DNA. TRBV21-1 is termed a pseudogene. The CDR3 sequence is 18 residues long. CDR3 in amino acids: CASSKKRALAVSSYEQYF. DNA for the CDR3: TGTGCCAGCAGCAAAAAGAGGGCACTAGCGGTGTCCTCCTACGAGCAGTACTTC.